These 17 T cell receptor beta chains share one sample of origin, sequenced in a study of CD4 T cells in relation to SARS-CoV-2 and coronaviruses (dated by TCRdb to about 2021). The library came from the immunoSEQ multiplex PCR assay. In TCRdb, the immuneACCESS table is reduced to in-frame sequences with V and J assigned. These tables do not hold every clone; where another copy was compared, an unresolved V gene accounts for under half, and the others remain unexplained. The sample table shows about 59,000 clones, and just over 85% are seen once. The top ten constitute 1.1% to 1.5% of the sample. CD4+ T cells from unexposed donors were collected before the COVID-19 pandemic (2011-2018). The sample comprised memory CD4+ T cells from PBMCs. Per the publication, the cell subset or site label means: memory (non-naive) CD4+ T cells. These receptors were obtained from a human donor in good health.

This clone showed up just once. The chain joins TRBV19 to TRBJ2-7, with D possibly being TRBD2 (7 bases). V was clipped by 7 bases and J by 4 bases, with 8 bases between them. In germline, CDR1 is LNHDA, CDR2 SQIVND (reference sequence). CDR3 length equals 11 residues. This chain's CDR3 is CASKGGYEQYF. The CDR3 region has the DNA TGTGCCAGTAAGGGGGGGTACGAGCAGTACTTC.

The chain is built from TRBV9 and TRBJ2-2; D uncertain. CDR1 and CDR2 from the germline V gene are SGDLS and YYNGEE. This CDR3 is built from 12 residues. V was shortened by 0 bases and J by 6 bases, with 3 bases between the two germline ends. CDR3 DNA sequence: TGTGCCAGCAGCGTAGCTTCCGGGGAGCTGTTTTTT. This sequence encodes CASSVASGELFF.

This clone was seen a handful of times. J is TRBJ2-3 and V is TRBV5-1; the match to TRBD2 covers 9 bases. V dropped 5 bases and J dropped 3; count of bases not matched to a gene: 7. Germline V gives CDR1 SGHRS, CDR2 YFSETQ. The CDR3 has 15 residues. The CDR3 DNA reads TGCGCCAGCAGGTTAGGACTAGCGCTTACAGATACGCAGTATTTT. It codes for CASRLGLALTDTQYF.

The chain couples TRBV7-9 to TRBJ2-2; tentatively, D is TRBD1 (5 bases). Germline loops: CDR1 SEHNR, CDR2 FQNEAQ (reference sequence). The CDR3 is 14 residues long. V lost 4 bases and J lost 4, with 10 bases in between. The CDR3 spells CASSSDTFTGELFF. CDR3 bases: TGTGCCAGCAGCTCGGACACCTTCACCGGGGAGCTGTTTTTT. Together with reference TRBV7-9 and TRBJ2-2, the CDR3 gives the full variable domain: DTGVSQNPRHKITKRGQNVTFRCDPISEHNRLYWYRQTLGQGPEFLTYFQNEAQLEKSRLLSDRFSAERPKGSFSTLEIQRTEQGDSAMYLCASSSDTFTGELFFGEGSRLTVL.

This chain connects TRBV23-1 to TRBJ2-7; D might be TRBD1 or TRBD2, each matching 5 bases. TRBV23-1 belongs to the ORF category, with a function that is uncertain. V was pared by 8 bases and J by 2 bases, with 19 bases between. The CDR3 consists of 15 residues. CDR3 sequence reads: CASPRQRTAPYEQYF. CDR3 DNA: TGCGCCAGCCCGAGACAGCGGACCGCTCCCTACGAGCAGTACTTC.

V is TRBV5-1 and J is TRBJ2-7, with D perhaps matching TRBD1 (5 bases). Germline values: CDR1 SGHRS, CDR2 YFSETQ. The CDR3 contains 13 residues. The ends were cut back, 4 bases at V and 3 bases at J, with 11 bases in the middle. In DNA, the CDR3 is TGCGCCAGCAGCCATCAGGGTGACTACGAGCAGTACTTC. Its translation: CASSHQGDYEQYF.

The count of this clone is one. V gene TRBV5-4 combines with J gene TRBJ2-3; D is undetermined. Germline CDR1 reads SGHNT; CDR2 reads YYREEE (reference sequence). The CDR3 is made up of 14 amino acids. V was cut by 0 bases and J by 2 bases, with 7 bases left in between. CDR3 sequence reads: CASSLEGNTDTQYF. CDR3 nucleotides: TGTGCCAGCAGCTTGGAGGGCAACACAGATACGCAGTATTTT.

J is TRBJ1-5 and V is TRBV19; D may be TRBD1 (6 bases). The V gene lost 7 bases and the J gene lost 0 bases, with 19 bases spanning the gap. The CDR3 has 17 residues. Germline CDR1 and CDR2: LNHDA and SQIVND (reference sequence). CDR3 nucleotide sequence: TGTGCCAGTACTAAAGGGGGGGCCGGTGTTAGCAATCAGCCCCAGCATTTT. This codes for CASTKGGAGVSNQPQHF. Combining the CDR3 with reference TRBV19 and TRBJ1-5 gives the whole variable domain DGGITQSPKYLFRKEGQNVTLSCEQNLNHDAMYWYRQDPGQGLRLIYYSQIVNDFQKGDIAEGYSVSREKKESFPLTVTSAQKNPTAFYLCASTKGGAGVSNQPQHFGDGTRLSIL.

The chain is built from TRBV2 and TRBJ1-5, with TRBD1 matching over 10 bases. Germline CDR1 reads SNHLY; CDR2 reads FYNNEI. V was clipped by 6 bases and J by 5 bases; unmatched bases: 7. This CDR3 is 15 amino acids long. The CDR3 DNA follows: TGTGCCAGCAGCGTGGGACAGGGGTCCCATCAGCCCCAGCATTTT. This gives the protein CASSVGQGSHQPQHF.

The J gene is TRBJ1-2, the V gene TRBV24-1; D call uncertain. This CDR3 is 13 amino acids long. Germline CDR1 is KGHDR and CDR2 is SFDVKD. V was shortened by 9 bases and J by 0 bases, with 10 bases between the two germline ends. The CDR3 protein is CATQSETNYGYTF. Here the CDR3 DNA reads TGTGCCACCCAAAGCGAAACTAACTATGGCTACACCTTC.

The gene calls are TRBV3-1 (or the pseudogene TRBV3-2) and TRBJ1-5; a weak D match, TRBD1 (6 bases). Per germline, CDR1 LGHDT and CDR2 YNNKEL (reference sequence). The V gene lost 2 bases and the J gene lost 4 bases, with 15 bases spanning the gap. The CDR3 length is 16 residues. The CDR3 spells CASSQSTGARNQPQHF. As DNA, the CDR3 is TGTGCCAGCAGCCAATCTACGGGGGCCCGAAATCAGCCCCAGCATTTT.

The chain has TRBV28 and TRBJ2-3; 9 nucleotides match TRBD2. CDR1 is MDHEN, CDR2 SYDVKM, per germline. V trimming: 5 bases; J trimming: 5 bases; junction bases outside the gene matches: 11. This CDR3 contains 16 residues. In nucleotides, the CDR3 is TGTGCCAGCAGTACGCTTAGCGGGAGCTTTGGAGATACGCAGTATTTT. Amino acids: CASSTLSGSFGDTQYF.

This chain links TRBV12-3 or TRBV12-4 with TRBJ2-1, with TRBD2 identical over 8 bases. The CDR3 sequence is 13 residues long. Unmatched junction bases numbered 6, after V lost 6 bases and J lost 8 bases. This CDR3 is CASSRLASHEQFF. The CDR3 region has the DNA TGTGCCAGCAGCCGACTAGCGAGCCATGAGCAGTTCTTC.

The gene calls are TRBV25-1 and TRBJ2-5; the D call may be TRBD1 or TRBD2 (5 bases each). Deletions cut 8 bases from V and 5 bases from J, with 24 bases between. CDR3 length equals 16 residues. The germline gives CDR1 MGHDK, CDR2 SYGVNS. The chain's CDR3 is CASSRGDLAAQETQYF. The CDR3 DNA follows: TGTGCCAGCTCAAGAGGGGACCTGGCAGCCCAGGAGACCCAGTACTTC.

The genes are TRBV28 and TRBJ2-3; 10 bases line up with TRBD2. V shed 5 bases and J 10 bases; nucleotides not matched to a gene: 12. The CDR3 length is 15 residues. Germline CDR1 is MDHEN and CDR2 is SYDVKM. The CDR3 sequence: CASSPPSGSFSAQYF. The CDR3, as DNA: TGTGCCAGCAGTCCCCCTAGCGGGAGCTTCAGCGCGCAGTATTTT.

The rearrangement links TRBV11-2 to TRBJ2-5; TRBD2 matches 12 bases. The V gene's germline CDR1 is SGHAT and CDR2 FQNNGV. There are 16 residues in the CDR3. With V trimmed by 5 bases and J by 7 bases, 11 bases remained unmatched. CDR3 protein: CASSPPGLAGPGTQYF. The DNA for the CDR3 is TGTGCCAGCAGCCCGCCGGGACTAGCGGGCCCTGGGACCCAGTACTTC.

This clone has a handful of counts. The chain uses TRBV19 and TRBJ1-1; D may be TRBD1 (6 bases). The CDR3 spans 14 residues. The ends were cut back, 3 bases at V and 7 bases at J, with 15 bases in the middle. The germline CDR1 and CDR2 sequences are LNHDA and SQIVND (reference sequence). The CDR3 loop reads CASSMAGAQGEAFF. The CDR3 coding sequence is TGTGCCAGTAGTATGGCAGGGGCCCAGGGTGAAGCTTTCTTT.